This TCR beta chain emerged from a study of cytomegalovirus exposure and HLA in healthy donors. The CDR3 totals 19 residues. The V segment lost 0 bases and the J segment 0 bases; nucleotides outside the gene matches: 10. Germline-derived CDR1 and CDR2 are SGDLS and YYNGEE. TCRdb's table, derived via immunoSEQ multiplex PCR, lists solely in-frame clones and lacks some. This table has around 150,000 clones, approximately 84% appearing once. V is TRBV9 and J is TRBJ2-4, with 9 bases aligning to TRBD1. The clonotype was recovered from a man aged 25-45 years in good health and CMV-seropositive. Sequenced material: PBMCs. In nucleotides, the CDR3 is TGTGCCAGCAGCGTAGCCGGGACAGGGTCAGATCTAGCCAAAAACATTCAGTACTTC. Residues: CASSVAGTGSDLAKNIQYF.